These 29 T cell receptor beta chains were sequenced from one sample in a study of blood T cell repertoires in COVID-19. Libraries were prepared by immunoSEQ multiplex PCR; TCRdb keeps only in-frame clonotypes and omits some of them. This sample has some 31,000 clones, with approximately 91% found just once. The sequenced material came from peripheral blood. The receptors here all came from a human donor in a cohort sampled during active COVID-19.

CDR3 DNA: TGCGCCAGCAGCTCCAGAGGGGGGGCCGGTAACTATGGCTACACCTTC. Protein: CASSSRGGAGNYGYTF. The chain uses TRBV5-1 and TRBJ1-2, with a possible D match to TRBD1 (6 bases). This CDR3 has 16 amino acids. From germline, CDR1 is SGHRS and CDR2 YFSETQ. V was pared by 3 bases and J by 1 base, with 16 bases between.

The V gene is TRBV9, the J gene TRBJ1-1; D remains ambiguous. Germline assignment: CDR1 SGDLS and CDR2 YYNGEE. The CDR3 consists of 15 residues. V shed 3 bases and J shed 0 bases, with 12 bases lying between them. CDR3 DNA: TGTGCCAGCAGCGCCCCGGGGAGGATGAACACTGAAGCTTTCTTT. Amino acid sequence: CASSAPGRMNTEAFF.

The CDR3 bases are TGTGCCAGCTCACCAAGTCAAAGGGGGCAGAGGGAGCAGTACTTC. This gives the protein CASSPSQRGQREQYF. The rearrangement uses TRBV18 and TRBJ2-7, with 7 positions matching TRBD1. The trim removed 2 bases at V and 7 bases at J, leaving 11 bases unmatched. CDR3 size: 15 residues. The germline V gene encodes CDR1 KGHSH and CDR2 LQKENI.

The genes are TRBV18 and TRBJ2-7; D is possibly TRBD2 (5 bases). This CDR3 spans 13 amino acids. V lost 2 bases and J 2 bases, leaving 7 bases between the germline ends. Germline CDR1 and CDR2: KGHSH and LQKENI. The CDR3 loop reads CASSPEGPYEQYF. The CDR3 coding sequence is TGTGCCAGCTCACCAGAGGGCCCCTACGAGCAGTACTTC.

CDR3 in DNA: TGTGCCAGCAGTTTTCGGGGGTGGGATGAAAAACTGTTTTTT. Translation gives CASSFRGWDEKLFF. The chain recombines TRBV27 with TRBJ1-4, with TRBD1 as a possible D gene (5 bases). Germline CDR1 is MNHEY and CDR2 is SMNVEV (reference sequence). Trimming stripped 3 bases from V and 6 bases from J, with 11 bases between. CDR3 length equals 14 residues. The full variable domain, completed using reference TRBV27 and TRBJ1-4, is EAQVTQNPRYLITVTGKKLTVTCSQNMNHEYMSWYRQDPGLGLRQIYYSMNVEVTDKGDVPEGYKVSRKEKRNFPLILESPSPNQTSLYFCASSFRGWDEKLFFGSGTQLSVL.

The genes are TRBV5-1 and TRBJ1-2; D is ambiguous. The germline gives CDR1 SGHRS, CDR2 YFSETQ. V lost 0 bases and J 6 bases, leaving 12 bases between the germline ends. The CDR3 totals 14 residues. The CDR3 protein is CASSLERKNDGYTF. In DNA, the CDR3 is TGCGCCAGCAGCTTGGAGCGAAAGAACGATGGCTACACCTTC.

Only one count was recorded for this clone. V and J are TRBV6-2 or TRBV6-3 and TRBJ2-1, with 10 positions matching TRBD2. J lost 3 bases, V lost 4 bases, and 6 bases had no gene match. Germline CDR1 is MNHEY and CDR2 is SVGEGT. This CDR3 comprises 16 residues. The CDR3 DNA follows: TGTGCCAGCAGTTCACCCCTAGCGGGAGTCTACAATGAGCAGTTCTTC. It specifies CASSSPLAGVYNEQFF.

The J gene is TRBJ1-4, the V gene TRBV30; D perhaps matches TRBD1 (6 bases). The CDR3 loop spans 15 amino acids. Germline V gene lookup returns CDR1 GTSNPN and CDR2 SVGIG (reference sequence). The V and J ends lost 2 bases and 7 bases respectively, with 17 bases between them. CDR3 sequence (DNA): TGTGCCTGGAGTTTCACAGGGTTTGGTAGTGAAAAACTGTTTTTT. As protein: CAWSFTGFGSEKLFF.

The CDR3 sequence is CAWSAGSYGYTF. The CDR3 coding sequence is TGTGCCTGGAGCGCAGGGTCTTATGGCTACACCTTC. The chain couples TRBV30 to TRBJ1-2; D possibly corresponds to TRBD1 (5 bases). The CDR3 runs to 12 residues. Trimming left V 3 bases short and J 5 bases short, with 10 bases between. Germline loops: CDR1 GTSNPN, CDR2 SVGIG (reference sequence).

This clone was recorded a few times. The chain joins TRBV6-5 to TRBJ1-6; TRBD1 aligns across 7 bases. Germline-derived CDR1 and CDR2 are MNHEY and SVGAGI. Trimming took 4 bases from V and 7 from J; bases not matched to a gene: 7. This CDR3 spans 15 amino acids. The DNA of the CDR3 is TGTGCCAGCAGTTCGGGACAGCTTATCAATTCACCCCTCCACTTT. Amino acids: CASSSGQLINSPLHF.

This sequence joins TRBV3-1 (or the pseudogene TRBV3-2) and TRBJ1-1, with 8 bases aligning to TRBD1. V lost 0 bases to trimming and J lost 4 bases; unmatched junction nucleotides: 1. Germline V lookup: CDR1 LGHDT, CDR2 YNNKEL (reference sequence). This CDR3 is built from 14 residues. CDR3 in amino acids: CASSQEDRVTEAFF. The CDR3 region has the DNA TGTGCCAGCAGCCAAGAGGACAGGGTCACTGAAGCTTTCTTT.

This clone is medium-sized (0.01 to 0.1%). The CDR3 region is CASSFNRGHEQYF. CDR3 bases: TGTGCCAGCAGTTTTAACAGGGGCCACGAGCAGTACTTC. This rearrangement joins TRBV12-3 or TRBV12-4 to TRBJ2-7; 7 bases agree with TRBD1. Germline trimming cut 3 bases from V and 5 bases from J; bases unmatched to any gene: 4. The CDR3 is 13 residues long.

The rearrangement joins TRBV30 to TRBJ2-5; D may be TRBD2 (7 bases). Trimming removed 0 bases from V and 5 bases from J, with 10 bases in between. Germline assignment: CDR1 GTSNPN and CDR2 SVGIG (reference sequence). CDR3 length equals 13 residues. The CDR3 spells CAWSVGGRETQYF. The CDR3 DNA reads as TGTGCCTGGAGTGTCGGGGGGCGCGAGACCCAGTACTTC. Looking up the rest from reference TRBV30 and TRBJ2-5 gives the full variable domain: SQTIHQWPATLVQPVGSPLSLECTVEGTSNPNLYWYRQAAGRGLQLLFYSVGIGQISSEVPQNLSASRPQDRQFILSSKKLLLSDSGFYLCAWSVGGRETQYFGPGTRLLVL.

This chain links TRBV13 with TRBJ2-1, with TRBD2 matching 16 bases. The J segment lost 5 bases and the V segment lost 4 bases, leaving 8 bases of the junction unmatched. Germline CDR1 and CDR2: PRHDT and FYEKMQ (reference sequence). CDR3 length: 18 amino acids. For the CDR3, the DNA is TGTGCCAGCAGCTCCCCGGGACTAGCGGGAGGGGCTAACAATGAGCAGTTCTTC. It encodes CASSSPGLAGGANNEQFF.

The chain uses TRBV5-8 and TRBJ2-3, with 12 bases that match TRBD2. The CDR3 is 18 residues long. CDR1 SGHTS and CDR2 YDEGEE come from the germline V gene. Trimming cost V 0 bases and J 2 bases; bases outside gene matches: 7. As DNA, the CDR3 is TGTGCCAGCAGCTTGGGGCTAGCGGGAGGGCCGTCCACAGATACGCAGTATTTT. Translation: CASSLGLAGGPSTDTQYF.

This chain joins TRBV6-5 and TRBJ1-5, with D maybe TRBD1 (6 bases). V was clipped by 6 bases and J by 0 bases, with 12 bases between them. CDR3 length equals 15 residues. CDR1 and CDR2 (germline): MNHEY, SVGAGI. Written as DNA, the CDR3 is TGTGCCAGCAGACCCCGGGGGGCTAGCAATCAGCCCCAGCATTTT. Protein sequence: CASRPRGASNQPQHF.

The genes are TRBV7-9 and TRBJ2-7, with D possibly TRBD2 on 6 matching bases. Germline V gene lookup returns CDR1 SEHNR and CDR2 FQNEAQ (reference sequence). Trimming shortened V by 1 base and J by 1 base, and 8 bases separated the two germline ends. This CDR3 is built from 14 residues. The chain's CDR3 is CASSLGSGSYEQYF. The CDR3 DNA sequence: TGTGCCAGCAGCTTAGGGAGCGGGTCCTACGAGCAGTACTTC.

The gene calls are TRBV2 and TRBJ1-1; no clear D gene. CDR1 and CDR2 (germline): SNHLY, FYNNEI. With 7 bases removed from V and 0 bases from J, the gap between germline ends came to 15 bases. The CDR3 length is 15 residues. CDR3 nucleotide sequence: TGTGCCAGCACACCCGGGAGCGGGTTGAACACTGAAGCTTTCTTT. Translating it yields CASTPGSGLNTEAFF.

The J gene is TRBJ2-7, the V gene TRBV7-2; D call uncertain. V shed 3 bases and J shed 7 bases, with 10 bases lying between them. This CDR3 has 12 residues. Germline loops: CDR1 SGHTA, CDR2 FQGNSA. CDR3 sequence: CASSFRSREQYF. CDR3 nucleotide sequence: TGTGCCAGCAGCTTCCGCTCTCGGGAGCAGTACTTC.

The J gene is TRBJ1-2, the V gene TRBV29-1; possible D gene TRBD1, 6 bases. The CDR3 totals 12 residues. Germline V gives CDR1 SQVTM, CDR2 ANQGSEA. V was shortened by 3 bases and J by 8 bases, with 13 bases between the two germline ends. For the CDR3, the DNA is TGCAGCGTTGAGGCAGGGGCACTGGGCTACACCTTC. This sequence encodes CSVEAGALGYTF.

The chain uses TRBV12-5 and TRBJ2-3; 8 bases align to TRBD2. The length of the CDR3 is 17 residues. CDR1 is LGHNT and CDR2 is FRNRAP in the germline V gene. V shed 0 bases, J shed 4 bases, and the junction held 9 bases outside the gene matches. The CDR3 bases are TGTGCTAGTGGTTTGGTAGTGGCGGGAGGCCGACCAGATACGCAGTATTTT. Protein product: CASGLVVAGGRPDTQYF.

The genes are TRBV7-9 and TRBJ2-1; 11 bases align to TRBD2. This CDR3 is built from 15 residues. The junction had 8 bases not matched to a gene; V was cut back by 5 bases and J by 8 bases. From germline, CDR1 is SEHNR and CDR2 FQNEAQ (reference sequence). CDR3: CASSLLAGGGHEQFF. The CDR3 DNA reads TGTGCCAGCAGCCTCCTAGCGGGAGGCGGTCATGAGCAGTTCTTC.

This clone has a handful of counts. The chain recombines TRBV13 with TRBJ2-5, with 13 bases that match TRBD2. With V trimmed by 5 bases and J by 1 base, 4 bases remained unmatched. The CDR3 contains 16 residues. Per germline, CDR1 PRHDT and CDR2 FYEKMQ (reference sequence). The CDR3 loop is CASSNGLAGAQETQYF. The CDR3 DNA follows: TGTGCCAGCAGCAATGGACTAGCGGGAGCCCAAGAGACCCAGTACTTC.

The V gene is TRBV18, the J gene TRBJ2-2; 10 nucleotides align to TRBD2. CDR3 length: 16 amino acids. The trim removed 5 bases at V and 2 bases at J, leaving 5 bases unmatched. Germline-derived CDR1 and CDR2 are KGHSH and LQKENI. CDR3: CASSSLAGGNTGELFF. CDR3 bases: TGTGCCAGCTCATCGTTAGCGGGAGGCAACACCGGGGAGCTGTTTTTT. Looking up the rest from reference TRBV18 and TRBJ2-2 gives the full variable domain: NAGVMQNPRHLVRRRGQEARLRCSPMKGHSHVYWYRQLPEEGLKFMVYLQKENIIDESGMPKERFSAEFPKEGPSILRIQQVVRGDSAAYFCASSSLAGGNTGELFFGEGSRLTVL.

The chain employs TRBV2 and TRBJ1-2, with 10 positions matching TRBD1. This CDR3 comprises 15 residues. Germline values: CDR1 SNHLY, CDR2 FYNNEI. With 8 bases clipped from V and 7 bases from J, the junction kept 13 bases outside the gene matches. This CDR3 is CASSYHAGTGVGYTF. CDR3 nucleotides: TGTGCCAGCTCCTACCACGCGGGGACAGGGGTTGGCTACACCTTC.

CDR3 region: CASSPRGGSQTQYF. CDR3 DNA: TGCGCCAGCAGCCCACGTGGCGGGAGTCAGACCCAGTACTTC. The chain joins TRBV5-1 to TRBJ2-5; 7 nucleotides align to TRBD2. V dropped 4 bases and J dropped 6; count of bases not matched to a gene: 9. The CDR3 covers 14 residues. Germline V gives CDR1 SGHRS, CDR2 YFSETQ. The entire variable domain, with the rest obtained from reference TRBV5-1 and TRBJ2-5, is as follows: KAGVTQTPRYLIKTRGQQVTLSCSPISGHRSVSWYQQTPGQGLQFLFEYFSETQRNKGNFPGRFSGRQFSNSRSEMNVSTLELGDSALYLCASSPRGGSQTQYFGPGTRLLVL.

The chain is built from TRBV4-3 and TRBJ2-3; D is ambiguous. Germline values: CDR1 LGHNA, CDR2 YSLEER. There are 15 residues in the CDR3. V was clipped by 3 bases and J by 0 bases, with 10 bases between them. The CDR3, as DNA: TGCGCCAGCAGCCACAGCACGACTAGCACAGATACGCAGTATTTT. Its translation is CASSHSTTSTDTQYF.

The chain carries TRBV19 and TRBJ2-1, with TRBD2 identical over 11 bases. V shed 8 bases and J 5 bases; nucleotides not matched to a gene: 8. Germline CDR1 and CDR2: LNHDA and SQIVND (reference sequence). The CDR3 covers 15 residues. CDR3 DNA: TGTGCCAGTGGGTGGCCTAGCGGGGGGAACAATGAGCAGTTCTTC. Protein product: CASGWPSGGNNEQFF.

This sequence joins TRBV18 and TRBJ2-2; 8 nucleotides agree with TRBD1. The CDR3 contains 14 residues. After removal of 3 bases from V and 7 bases from J, the junction contained 4 bases not matched to a gene. From germline, CDR1 is KGHSH and CDR2 LQKENI. This CDR3 is CASSPRGLDGELFF. As DNA, the CDR3 is TGTGCCAGCTCACCCAGGGGGCTGGACGGGGAGCTGTTTTTT.